This T cell receptor (beta chain) was identified in a study of T cell responses to AZD1222 COVID-19 vaccine. In regard to this clone: Its antigen is still unknown.

Sequencing was performed with immunoSEQ multiplex PCR; in TCRdb, only in-frame clones are kept and a portion is missing. The data contain 120,000 to 150,000 clones, approximately 78% of them singletons. Study results and limitations: Only a handful of individuals given AZD1222 were seropositive at baseline. Vaccination with two AZD1222 doses was followed by a rise in Spike-specific TCR breadth and depth. There were repertoire samples only from the period after the peak T cell response.

The CDR3 extends over 11 amino acids. V lost 1 base and J lost 7, with 7 bases in between. Germline lookup yields CDR1 DFQATT and CDR2 SNEGSKA (reference sequence). The gene calls are TRBV20-1 and TRBJ1-1, with D possibly TRBD1 on 5 matching bases. The origin of this receptor is an adult in good health. This specimen consisted of peripheral blood, obtained on day 0 of MenACWY control vaccination. The CDR3 loop is CSARGGDEAFF. The CDR3 region has the DNA TGCAGTGCTAGAGGAGGGGATGAAGCTTTCTTT.